This paragraph covers one T cell receptor (beta chain) sequence. The data were obtained in a study of blood T cell repertoires in COVID-19. Looking at the study overall: Both acute and convalescent COVID-19 samples were obtained from the United States, Italy and Spain. Sources were T cells, B-cell-depleted T cells, or PBMCs; the material itself was cDNA or gDNA.

Source study methods: Scientists estimated how many nucleated cells there were by amplifying reference gene primers. Clones were read by immunoSEQ multiplex PCR, and TCRdb kept only the in-frame ones, dropping some. The D gene and trimming were derived from the DNA, and the V and J assignments and clone size from that table. The sample holds about 210,000 clones, around nine tenths seen once. Trimming removed 7 bases from V and 7 bases from J; junction bases left unmatched: 14. Germline CDR1 is SQVTM and CDR2 is ANQGSEA. This CDR3 region has 14 residues. The clonotype was recovered from a man between 18 and 35 years old with active or convalescent COVID-19. The sequencing input was peripheral blood. The chain carries TRBV29-1 and TRBJ2-7; TRBD2 agrees at 9 bases. CDR3 sequence: CSGGTGLAAGEQYF. CDR3 DNA sequence: TGCAGCGGCGGAACGGGACTAGCTGCGGGGGAGCAGTACTTC.